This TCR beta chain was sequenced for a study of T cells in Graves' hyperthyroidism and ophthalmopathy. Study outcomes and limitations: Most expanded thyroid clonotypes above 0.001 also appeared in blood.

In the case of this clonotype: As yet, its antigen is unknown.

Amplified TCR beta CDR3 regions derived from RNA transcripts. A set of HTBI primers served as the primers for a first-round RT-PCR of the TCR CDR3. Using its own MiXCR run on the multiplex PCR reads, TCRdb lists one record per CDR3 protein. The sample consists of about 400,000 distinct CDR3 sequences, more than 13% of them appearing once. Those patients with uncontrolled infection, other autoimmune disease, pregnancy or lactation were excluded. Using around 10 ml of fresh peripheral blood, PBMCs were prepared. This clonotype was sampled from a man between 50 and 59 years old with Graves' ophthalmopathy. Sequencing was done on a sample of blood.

DNA of the CDR3: TGTGCCTGGAGTGTATTACAGGGGGCAGGGGAGCTGTTTTTT. Protein: CAWSVLQGAGELFF. The rearrangement uses TRBV30 and TRBJ2-2; 9 nucleotides agree with TRBD1. The CDR3 consists of 14 residues. The junction had 4 bases not matched to a gene; V was cut back by 0 bases and J by 8 bases. Germline CDR1 GTSNPN, CDR2 SVGIG (reference sequence).